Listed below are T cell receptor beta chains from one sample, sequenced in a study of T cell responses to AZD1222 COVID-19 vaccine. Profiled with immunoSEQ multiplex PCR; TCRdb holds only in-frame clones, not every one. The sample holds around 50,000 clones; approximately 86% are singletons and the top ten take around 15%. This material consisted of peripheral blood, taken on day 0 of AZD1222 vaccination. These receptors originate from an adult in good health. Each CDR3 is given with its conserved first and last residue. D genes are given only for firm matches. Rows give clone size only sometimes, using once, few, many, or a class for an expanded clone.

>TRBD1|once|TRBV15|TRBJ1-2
TGTGCCACCAGCGGGACAGCCGAGGGGGGCTACACCTTC
CATSGTAEGGYTF
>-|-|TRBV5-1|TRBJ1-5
TGCGCCAGCGTCAGGGGAGGGAGCAATCAGCCCCAGCATTTT
CASVRGGSNQPQHF
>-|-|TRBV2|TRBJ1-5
TGTGCCAGCAGTGAAGGGGGAGGAGGCAATCAGCCCCAGCATTTT
CASSEGGGGNQPQHF
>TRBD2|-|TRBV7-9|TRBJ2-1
TGTGCCAGCAGCCCGGGGGCTAGCGGGGGACGTCGGAATGAGCAGTTCTTC
CASSPGASGGRRNEQFF
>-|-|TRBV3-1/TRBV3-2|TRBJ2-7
TGTGCCAGCAGCCAAGATGGGAGCTCCTACGAGCAGTACTTC
CASSQDGSSYEQYF
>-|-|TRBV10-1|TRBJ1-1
TGCGCCACCGAGGGGGAAGAGAACACTGAAGCTTTCTTT
CATEGEENTEAFF
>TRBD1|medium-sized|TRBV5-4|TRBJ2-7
TGTGCCAGCAGCCCGGGTGGGAGGACAGGGGGGAACGAGCAGTACTTC
CASSPGGRTGGNEQYF
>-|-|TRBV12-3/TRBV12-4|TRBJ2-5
TGTGCCAGCAGTTTAGCCCGTGGGGAGACCCAGTACTTC
CASSLARGETQYF
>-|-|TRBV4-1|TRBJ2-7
TGCGCCAGCAGCCCCAGCTGGGCGGACTACGAGCAGTACTTC
CASSPSWADYEQYF
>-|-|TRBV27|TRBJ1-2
TGTGCCAGCAGTTTATCGGGGTTGGGAGGGACCGGCTACACCTTC
CASSLSGLGGTGYTF
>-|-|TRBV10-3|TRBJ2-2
TGTGCCATCAGCGGGGCTAGACAGACGAACACCGGGGAGCTGTTTTTT
CAISGARQTNTGELFF
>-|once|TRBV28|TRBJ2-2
TGTGCCAGCGGACCCGGGGAGCTGTTTTTT
CASGPGELFF
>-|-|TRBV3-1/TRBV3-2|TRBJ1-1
TGTGCCAGCAGCCAGTCCACACTGAACACTGAAGCTTTCTTT
CASSQSTLNTEAFF
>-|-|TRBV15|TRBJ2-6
TGTGCCACCAGCAGAGAGACCCGAACAGCGGGGGCCAACGTCCTGACTTTC
CATSRETRTAGANVLTF
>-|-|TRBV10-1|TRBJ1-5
TGCGCCAGCAGTGAGTCTAAGGGGACAACGGTGCATCAGCCCCAGCATTTT
CASSESKGTTVHQPQHF
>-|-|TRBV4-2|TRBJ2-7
TGTGCCAGCAGCCAAGATCTCGCAGGGGGGAAGCCTAACGAGCAGTACTTC
CASSQDLAGGKPNEQYF
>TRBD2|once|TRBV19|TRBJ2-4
TGTGCCAGTAGTACCCTGCTAGCGGGCTCTCCTCAAGCCAAAAACATTCAGTACTTC
CASSTLLAGSPQAKNIQYF
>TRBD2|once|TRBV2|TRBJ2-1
TGTGCCAGCAGCAGCGGGAGGGCTGAGCAGTTCTTC
CASSSGRAEQFF
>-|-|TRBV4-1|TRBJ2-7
TGCGCCAGCAGCCAAGGCCGAGGGGAAGGCGAGCAGTACTTC
CASSQGRGEGEQYF
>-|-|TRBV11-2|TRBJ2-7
TGTGCCAGCAGCTTAGGTCGGCAGGCTTACTACGAGCAGTACTTC
CASSLGRQAYYEQYF
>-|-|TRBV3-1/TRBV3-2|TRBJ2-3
TGTGCCAGCAGCCAAGGAGGCACAGATACGCAGTATTTT
CASSQGGTDTQYF
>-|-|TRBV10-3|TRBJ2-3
TGTGCCATCAGTGAGTCGACGGGACTCGAAAGCACAGATACGCAGTATTTT
CAISESTGLESTDTQYF
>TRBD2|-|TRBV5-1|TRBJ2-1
TGCGCCAGCAGCCCAGGACTAGCGGGGGATTACAATGAGCAGTTCTTC
CASSPGLAGDYNEQFF
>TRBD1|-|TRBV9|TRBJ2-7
TGTGCCAGCAGCGTAGGAATCAGGGGGCAGGCCCCCGACGAGCAGTACTTC
CASSVGIRGQAPDEQYF
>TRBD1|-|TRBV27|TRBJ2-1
TGTGCCAGCAGGACAGGGGAGGCTTACAATGAGCAGTTCTTC
CASRTGEAYNEQFF
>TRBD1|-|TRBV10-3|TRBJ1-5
TGTGCCATCAGGGACAGGGACCTAAATCAGCCCCAGCATTTT
CAIRDRDLNQPQHF
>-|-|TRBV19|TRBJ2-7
TGTGCCAGTAGTAGCACAGGAATTGGGGAGCAGTACTTC
CASSSTGIGEQYF
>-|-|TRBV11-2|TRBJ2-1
TGTGCCAGCAGCCCCCGGACCTCAGAGCAGTTCTTC
CASSPRTSEQFF
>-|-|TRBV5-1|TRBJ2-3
TGCGCCAGCAGCTTGGAAGATACGCAGTATTTT
CASSLEDTQYF
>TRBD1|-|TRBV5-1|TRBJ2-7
TGCGCCAGCAGCTTTACAGGGGACTCCTACGAGCAGTACTTC
CASSFTGDSYEQYF
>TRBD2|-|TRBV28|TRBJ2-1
TGTGCCAGCAGTTTACAGGGCGGGAGGAGGTACAATGAGCAGTTCTTC
CASSLQGGRRYNEQFF
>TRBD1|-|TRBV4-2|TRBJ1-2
TGTGCCAGCAGCTTTTGGACAGGGGGGAGCTATGGCTACACCTTC
CASSFWTGGSYGYTF
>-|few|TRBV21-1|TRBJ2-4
TGTGCCAGCGGAGGACCACGGCTGGGAAACATTCAGTACTTC
CASGGPRLGNIQYF
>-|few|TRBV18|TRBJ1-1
TGTGCCAGCTCACCACCGGGGGACACTGAAGCTTTCTTT
CASSPPGDTEAFF
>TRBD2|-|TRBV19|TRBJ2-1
TGTGCCAGTAGTACTGGGACTAGCGGCCTTCGAGGGGATGAGCAGTTCTTC
CASSTGTSGLRGDEQFF
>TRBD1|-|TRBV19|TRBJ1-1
TGTGCCAGCGGACAGGGGGAGATAGCTTTCTTT
CASGQGEIAFF
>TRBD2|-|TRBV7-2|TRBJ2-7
TGTGCCAGCAGCTTTGCAAGTAGCGGGGCCACCTACGAGCAGTACTTC
CASSFASSGATYEQYF
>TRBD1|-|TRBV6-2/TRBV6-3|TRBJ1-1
TGTGCCAGCAGTCACGAGACAGGGGGGAACACTGAAGCTTTCTTT
CASSHETGGNTEAFF
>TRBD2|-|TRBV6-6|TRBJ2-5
TGTGCCAGCAGTTACCAGCCCCGGACTAGCGAAGAGACCCAGTACTTC
CASSYQPRTSEETQYF
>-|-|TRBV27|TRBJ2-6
TGTGCCAGCAGTTTAGAGGCACGCAACGTCCTGACTTTC
CASSLEARNVLTF
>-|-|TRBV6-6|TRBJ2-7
TGTGCCAGCAGTTATTGGGGTAAAAAAGCTTACGAGCAGTACTTC
CASSYWGKKAYEQYF
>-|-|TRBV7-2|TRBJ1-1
TGTGCCAGCAGCTTAGCAACAGGGATCAACACTGAAGCTTTCTTT
CASSLATGINTEAFF
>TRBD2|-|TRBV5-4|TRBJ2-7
TGTGCCAGCAGACCCGGGACTAGCGGAGACTACGAGCAGTACTTC
CASRPGTSGDYEQYF
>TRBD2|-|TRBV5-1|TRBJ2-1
TGCGCCAGCAGCTTCAGCGGGAGTCTAGATTGCAATGAGCAGTTCTTC
CASSFSGSLDCNEQFF
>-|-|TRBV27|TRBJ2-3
TGTGCCAGCAGTTTGCTGGGCGCCGTCCGGACAGATACGCAGTATTTT
CASSLLGAVRTDTQYF
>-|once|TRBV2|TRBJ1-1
TGTGCCAGCAGCACCCGCAGGGTGAACACTGAAGCTTTCTTT
CASSTRRVNTEAFF
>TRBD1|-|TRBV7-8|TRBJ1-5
TGTGCCAGCAGCAGCCTGGGACAGTGGTCGAAATTCGATAGCAATCAGCCCCAGCATTTT
CASSSLGQWSKFDSNQPQHF
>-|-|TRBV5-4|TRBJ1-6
TGTGCCAGCAGCTTGGCCGGGGCGGGGCGGGAACCCCTCCACTTT
CASSLAGAGREPLHF
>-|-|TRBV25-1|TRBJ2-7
TGTGCCAGCAGTTTGTCCGGAAAAAACTACGAGCAGTACTTC
CASSLSGKNYEQYF
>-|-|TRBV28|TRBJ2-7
TGTGCCAGCAGTTTTGGGATTGGCAGGGCCTACGAGCAGTACTTC
CASSFGIGRAYEQYF
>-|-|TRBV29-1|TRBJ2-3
TGCAGCGTTGACCTGTGGACAGAAAGCACAGATACGCAGTATTTT
CSVDLWTESTDTQYF
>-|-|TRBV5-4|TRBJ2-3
TGTGCCAGCAGCTTGGAAGGAGAGCGGTACACAGATACGCAGTATTTT
CASSLEGERYTDTQYF